The rows below give T cell receptor beta chains drawn from one sample of a study of OX40 agonist ivuxolimab in advanced cancers. This table comes from immunoSEQ multiplex PCR, and its TCRdb copy is limited to in-frame clones, with some not included. The sample consists of tens of thousands of clones, around 85% of them appearing once. The starting material was CD4+ or CD8+ T cells sorted from blood, obtained in a trial of the OX40 agonist ivuxolimab. The receptor set was obtained from an adult with an advanced solid tumor such as melanoma, head and neck, liver or kidney cancer. Each CDR3 is given with its conserved first and last residue. Fields, in order: CDR3 DNA, CDR3 protein, D gene, clone size, J gene, V gene. The D gene is left open where the match is weak. Expanded clones get a size class; other rows say once, few or many, or leave the size out.

cdr3_nt: TGTGCCTGGAGTTGGGGACTAGATGTAGGCGGGGAGCTGTTTTTT; cdr3_aa: CAWSWGLDVGGELFF; d_call: TRBD2; clone_size: NA; j_call: TRBJ2-2; v_call: TRBV30
cdr3_nt: TGTGCCACCAGCAGAGACGTCGCGAACAGGTTTTCCTACGAGCAGTACTTC; cdr3_aa: CATSRDVANRFSYEQYF; d_call: NA; clone_size: NA; j_call: TRBJ2-7; v_call: TRBV15
cdr3_nt: TGTGCCAGCAGCATTACCTACGAGCAGTACTTC; cdr3_aa: CASSITYEQYF; d_call: NA; clone_size: NA; j_call: TRBJ2-7; v_call: TRBV14
cdr3_nt: TGTGCCAGTAGTTCTACTCCCGGGAGGGCTGAAGCTTTCTTT; cdr3_aa: CASSSTPGRAEAFF; d_call: NA; clone_size: NA; j_call: TRBJ1-1; v_call: TRBV19
cdr3_nt: TGTGCCAGCTCACCCGCCGGTGAGCCCCAGCATTTT; cdr3_aa: CASSPAGEPQHF; d_call: NA; clone_size: NA; j_call: TRBJ1-5; v_call: TRBV18
cdr3_nt: TGCGCCAGCACGTGGGGGGGACTAGCGGAGCAGAGGGGCGAGCAGTACTTC; cdr3_aa: CASTWGGLAEQRGEQYF; d_call: TRBD2; clone_size: NA; j_call: TRBJ2-7; v_call: TRBV10-2
cdr3_nt: TGTGCCAGCAGTGAAGAGGCACGGGCACTGTTTTTT; cdr3_aa: CASSEEARALFF; d_call: NA; clone_size: NA; j_call: TRBJ1-4; v_call: TRBV2
cdr3_nt: TGTGCCAGCACCCTAAGCTCTGGAAACACCATATATTTT; cdr3_aa: CASTLSSGNTIYF; d_call: NA; clone_size: NA; j_call: TRBJ1-3; v_call: TRBV6-6
cdr3_nt: TGTGCCAGCAGCTTACTAGTGGGTAGCGGCCCAACCACCGGGGAGCTGTTTTTT; cdr3_aa: CASSLLVGSGPTTGELFF; d_call: NA; clone_size: NA; j_call: TRBJ2-2; v_call: TRBV7-3
cdr3_nt: TGTGCCAGCACCCTAGGGAAGGGGACCTTCTACAATGAGCAGTTCTTC; cdr3_aa: CASTLGKGTFYNEQFF; d_call: NA; clone_size: NA; j_call: TRBJ2-1; v_call: TRBV27
cdr3_nt: TGTGCCAGTACTCACCTGGGACAGGGCGGAAACATTCAGTACTTC; cdr3_aa: CASTHLGQGGNIQYF; d_call: TRBD1; clone_size: NA; j_call: TRBJ2-4; v_call: TRBV19
cdr3_nt: TGTGCCAGCAGCTCCGGGACAGGAAACACCATATATTTT; cdr3_aa: CASSSGTGNTIYF; d_call: NA; clone_size: NA; j_call: TRBJ1-3; v_call: TRBV7-9
cdr3_nt: TGTGCCAGCTCACAGAGGACAGGGTCCTACAATGAGCAGTTCTTC; cdr3_aa: CASSQRTGSYNEQFF; d_call: TRBD1; clone_size: NA; j_call: TRBJ2-1; v_call: TRBV18
cdr3_nt: TGTGCCAGCAGCGATAGCGGGAGAGGAGAGACCCAGTACTTC; cdr3_aa: CASSDSGRGETQYF; d_call: TRBD2; clone_size: NA; j_call: TRBJ2-5; v_call: TRBV7-9
cdr3_nt: TGTGCCTGGCAGACAGGGAAACATACTGAAGCTTTCTTT; cdr3_aa: CAWQTGKHTEAFF; d_call: TRBD1; clone_size: few; j_call: TRBJ1-1; v_call: TRBV30
cdr3_nt: TGTGCCAGCAGTAGAGGGACTAGCGGGATGGTCGCCACAGATACGCAGTATTTT; cdr3_aa: CASSRGTSGMVATDTQYF; d_call: TRBD2; clone_size: NA; j_call: TRBJ2-3; v_call: TRBV2
cdr3_nt: TGTGCCAGCAGTTCGTACGGGGAACAGGGCTACGAGCAGTACTTC; cdr3_aa: CASSSYGEQGYEQYF; d_call: NA; clone_size: NA; j_call: TRBJ2-7; v_call: TRBV28
cdr3_nt: TGTGCCAGCAGCTCCGGACTAGCGGGAGTGTATACGCAGTATTTT; cdr3_aa: CASSSGLAGVYTQYF; d_call: TRBD2; clone_size: NA; j_call: TRBJ2-3; v_call: TRBV9
cdr3_nt: TGTGCCACCAGCCGTATGGGAAGGGGGCACACTGAAGCTTTCTTT; cdr3_aa: CATSRMGRGHTEAFF; d_call: TRBD1; clone_size: NA; j_call: TRBJ1-1; v_call: TRBV15
cdr3_nt: TGTGCCAGCAGCAACCCTGGAGGCCCTGATTGGAACGAGCAGTACTTC; cdr3_aa: CASSNPGGPDWNEQYF; d_call: NA; clone_size: few; j_call: TRBJ2-7; v_call: TRBV5-5
cdr3_nt: TGTGCCACCAGTTCGGGCACGAGCTCCTACGAGCAGTACTTC; cdr3_aa: CATSSGTSSYEQYF; d_call: NA; clone_size: NA; j_call: TRBJ2-7; v_call: TRBV7-6
cdr3_nt: TGTGCCAGTGTAGGGGGGATCGCCTACGAGCAGTACTTC; cdr3_aa: CASVGGIAYEQYF; d_call: NA; clone_size: NA; j_call: TRBJ2-7; v_call: TRBV28
cdr3_nt: TGTGCCACCAGCAGAGGACTTCCCGGGACGGCTCCCTACGAGCAGTACTTC; cdr3_aa: CATSRGLPGTAPYEQYF; d_call: NA; clone_size: NA; j_call: TRBJ2-7; v_call: TRBV15
cdr3_nt: TGTGCCAGCAGCGTGAGCGGGAGGGCCGAAGAGACCCAGTACTTC; cdr3_aa: CASSVSGRAEETQYF; d_call: TRBD2; clone_size: NA; j_call: TRBJ2-5; v_call: TRBV9